This entry features one T cell receptor (beta chain) sequence. Its antigen is as yet unknown. The sample comes from a study of CD8+CD57+ T cells in acquired aplastic anemia. Study information: Yields of DNA that came from sorted CD4+ and CD8+ cells averaged roughly 3.3 ug. Study observations and caveats: There were 25 to 35 CD8+ CDR3 sequences that occurred in both patients and controls.

Patients included in sequencing had previously demonstrated CD8+CD57+ cell expansion by flow cytometry. Patients uniformly had severe acquired aplastic anemia. This CDR3 region has 14 residues. The germline gives CDR1 MNHNS, CDR2 SASEGT. V lost 5 bases to trimming and J lost 5 bases, with 16 bases between them. Genomic DNA served as template for TCR beta VDJ and CDR3 profiling. TCRdb re-called the reads with MiXCR, one entry per CDR3 protein. The sample has approximately 200,000 distinct CDR3 sequences, roughly 45% seen once. J is TRBJ2-7 and V is TRBV6-1, with a possible D match to TRBD2 (6 bases). This receptor was obtained from a human donor with aplastic anemia. The sample taken for sequencing was sorted CD4+, CD8+, or CD8+CD57+ T cells (not recorded which) from PBMCs. The CDR3 here is CASSNPRDLDEQYF. The CDR3 DNA reads TGTGCCAGCAGTAACCCCCGGGACTTAGACGAGCAGTACTTC.